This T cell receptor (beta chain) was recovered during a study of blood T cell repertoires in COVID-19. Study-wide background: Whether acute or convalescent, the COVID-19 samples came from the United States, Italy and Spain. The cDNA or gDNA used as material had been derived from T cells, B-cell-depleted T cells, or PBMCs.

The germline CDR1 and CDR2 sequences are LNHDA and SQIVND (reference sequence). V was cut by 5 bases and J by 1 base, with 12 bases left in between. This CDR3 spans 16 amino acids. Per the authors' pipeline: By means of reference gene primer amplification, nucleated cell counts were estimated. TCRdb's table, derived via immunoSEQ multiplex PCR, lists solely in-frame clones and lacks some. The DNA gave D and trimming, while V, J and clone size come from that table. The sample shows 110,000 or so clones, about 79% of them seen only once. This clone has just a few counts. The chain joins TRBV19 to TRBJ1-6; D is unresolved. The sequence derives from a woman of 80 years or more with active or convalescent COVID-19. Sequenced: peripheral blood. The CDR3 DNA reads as TGTGCCAGTAGTCCTGTCGGGGTTTCCTATAATTCACCCCTCCACTTT. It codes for CASSPVGVSYNSPLHF.